The T cell receptor (beta chain) under discussion was sequenced for a study of kidney transplant recipient with SARS-CoV-2 infection. Trimming took 7 bases from V and 4 from J, leaving 23 bases between them. The length of the CDR3 is 16 residues. The germline V gene encodes CDR1 SGHKS and CDR2 YYEKEE (reference sequence). A single record per CDR3 protein comes from TCRdb applying MiXCR to the reads. The sample records 200,000 to 300,000 distinct CDR3 sequences, about 30% being singletons. Notes on this clonotype: One base away lies a much larger clone, so this may be a sequencing read error.

The source material was a blood sample, sampled at baseline and on day 111 from a kidney transplant recipient. This rearrangement joins TRBV5-5 to TRBJ1-2; no reliable D call. This sequence originates from a male patient in his thirties who had COVID-19 and was a kidney transplant recipient. Some T cells here may be from the graft donor. CDR3 coding DNA: TGTGCCAGCCTTATGCGTGTCTCGCGAAAGGCCTATGGCTACACCTTC. Amino acids: CASLMRVSRKAYGYTF.